Listed below are T cell receptor beta chains from one sample, sequenced in a study of OX40 agonist ivuxolimab in advanced cancers. Generated by immunoSEQ multiplex PCR, the TCRdb table keeps only in-frame clones and is missing some. Of more than 70,000 clones listed, about 90% are singletons. Specimen: CD4+ or CD8+ T cells sorted from blood, collected in a trial of the OX40 agonist ivuxolimab. The receptors shown here come from an adult with an advanced solid tumor such as melanoma, head and neck, liver or kidney cancer. CDR3s include the opening cysteine and the closing phenylalanine or tryptophan. A D gene is named only where the DNA matches it firmly. A row's size may be missing; if present it is once, few, many or a size class.

d_call: -; j_call: TRBJ1-2; v_call: TRBV7-2; clone_size: -; cdr3_nt: TGTGCCAGCAGCTTAGGCGGGATCTATGGCTACACCTTC; cdr3_aa: CASSLGGIYGYTF
d_call: -; j_call: TRBJ1-6; v_call: TRBV28; clone_size: -; cdr3_nt: TGTGCCAGCACCTTATGGACAGTTTCGAATTCACCCCTCCACTTT; cdr3_aa: CASTLWTVSNSPLHF
d_call: TRBD2; j_call: TRBJ2-2; v_call: TRBV7-2; clone_size: -; cdr3_nt: TGTGCCAGCAGACGACTAGCGGGGGGCCAGGGCGGGGAGCTGTTTTTT; cdr3_aa: CASRRLAGGQGGELFF
d_call: -; j_call: TRBJ1-2; v_call: TRBV10-3; clone_size: -; cdr3_nt: TGTGCCATCAGTGAGACAGATGAACGAGGCTACACCTTC; cdr3_aa: CAISETDERGYTF
d_call: -; j_call: TRBJ1-2; v_call: TRBV7-9; clone_size: -; cdr3_nt: TGTGCCAGCAGCAGAACTCAGACTGAAAACTATGGCTACACCTTC; cdr3_aa: CASSRTQTENYGYTF
d_call: -; j_call: TRBJ1-2; v_call: TRBV4-1; clone_size: -; cdr3_nt: TGCGCCAGCAGCCAAGTAGGGGGTAGGGGCTACACCTTC; cdr3_aa: CASSQVGGRGYTF
d_call: TRBD2; j_call: TRBJ2-3; v_call: TRBV10-3; clone_size: -; cdr3_nt: TGTGCCACGGGACTAGCGGGAGGGTCCGGTACGGATACGCAGTATTTT; cdr3_aa: CATGLAGGSGTDTQYF
d_call: -; j_call: TRBJ2-5; v_call: TRBV29-1; clone_size: -; cdr3_nt: TGCAGCGTTGAAAACGGGCCCCAAGAGACCCAGTACTTC; cdr3_aa: CSVENGPQETQYF
d_call: -; j_call: TRBJ2-1; v_call: TRBV5-1; clone_size: -; cdr3_nt: TGCGCCAGCAGCTCGAAGGTATCAAGGGATGAGCAGTTCTTC; cdr3_aa: CASSSKVSRDEQFF
d_call: -; j_call: TRBJ1-5; v_call: TRBV7-8; clone_size: -; cdr3_nt: TGTGCCAGCAGCGCCTCCCGGGGCCCGAATCAGCCCCAGCATTTT; cdr3_aa: CASSASRGPNQPQHF
d_call: TRBD1; j_call: TRBJ2-5; v_call: TRBV7-8; clone_size: -; cdr3_nt: TGTGCCAGCAGCCCTGGAAGGGGGCAGGGAGATATGGAGACCCAGTACTTC; cdr3_aa: CASSPGRGQGDMETQYF
d_call: -; j_call: TRBJ1-5; v_call: TRBV6-5; clone_size: -; cdr3_nt: TGTGCCAGCAGTTACTCCGGAGGGTCGGGACAGCCCCAGCATTTT; cdr3_aa: CASSYSGGSGQPQHF
d_call: -; j_call: TRBJ1-1; v_call: TRBV2; clone_size: once; cdr3_nt: TGTGCCAGCAGTGTAAACCCGGACACTGAAGCTTTCTTT; cdr3_aa: CASSVNPDTEAFF
d_call: -; j_call: TRBJ1-1; v_call: TRBV18; clone_size: -; cdr3_nt: TGTGCCAGCTCACCACGGCAGGGCGACACTGAAGCTTTCTTT; cdr3_aa: CASSPRQGDTEAFF
d_call: TRBD2; j_call: TRBJ2-7; v_call: TRBV7-2; clone_size: -; cdr3_nt: TGTGCCAGCAGCTGGGGGACTAGCGGCGAGCAGTACTTC; cdr3_aa: CASSWGTSGEQYF
d_call: TRBD1; j_call: TRBJ1-2; v_call: TRBV5-1; clone_size: -; cdr3_nt: TGCGCCAGCAGCAGCCGACAGGGCCTAATCATCTATGGCTACACCTTC; cdr3_aa: CASSSRQGLIIYGYTF
d_call: TRBD1; j_call: TRBJ1-2; v_call: TRBV29-1; clone_size: -; cdr3_nt: TGCAGCACCCCGGGACAGGGGATTGGCTACACCTTC; cdr3_aa: CSTPGQGIGYTF
d_call: TRBD1; j_call: TRBJ2-5; v_call: TRBV5-6; clone_size: once; cdr3_nt: TGTGCCAGCAGCGGCGGACAGGGGGGAGAGACCCAGTACTTC; cdr3_aa: CASSGGQGGETQYF
d_call: TRBD2; j_call: TRBJ2-3; v_call: TRBV19; clone_size: -; cdr3_nt: TGTGCCAGTAGGACACCCTTGGGGAGGGGTGGAGTAGTGGGAGATACGCAGTATTTT; cdr3_aa: CASRTPLGRGGVVGDTQYF
d_call: -; j_call: TRBJ2-2; v_call: TRBV7-8; clone_size: -; cdr3_nt: TGTGCCAGCAGCTCACGGGTGAACACCGGGGAGCTGTTTTTT; cdr3_aa: CASSSRVNTGELFF
d_call: -; j_call: TRBJ2-4; v_call: TRBV2; clone_size: -; cdr3_nt: TGTGCCAGCAGTAGCCAGACAGGTTCAGCCAAAAACATTCAGTACTTC; cdr3_aa: CASSSQTGSAKNIQYF
d_call: TRBD1; j_call: TRBJ2-2; v_call: TRBV5-6; clone_size: -; cdr3_nt: TGTGCCAGCAACCCCCGGACAGGGGGTTTGGGGACCGGGGAGCTGTTTTTT; cdr3_aa: CASNPRTGGLGTGELFF
d_call: -; j_call: TRBJ2-7; v_call: TRBV9; clone_size: once; cdr3_nt: TGTGCCAGCGCCCGGGGGCCCTTAAGCTACGAGCAGTACTTC; cdr3_aa: CASARGPLSYEQYF
d_call: -; j_call: TRBJ2-2; v_call: TRBV5-1; clone_size: -; cdr3_nt: TGCGCCAGCAGCCCGGTAGTGACATCCACCGGGGAGCTGTTTTTT; cdr3_aa: CASSPVVTSTGELFF
d_call: TRBD1; j_call: TRBJ2-5; v_call: TRBV7-6; clone_size: few; cdr3_nt: TGTGCCAGCAGCTTAGGACAGGGCGGGCTCCAAGAGACCCAGTACTTC; cdr3_aa: CASSLGQGGLQETQYF
d_call: TRBD2; j_call: TRBJ2-5; v_call: TRBV19; clone_size: -; cdr3_nt: TGTGCCAGTAGTATATGGCGGGGGGAGACCCAGTACTTC; cdr3_aa: CASSIWRGETQYF
d_call: -; j_call: TRBJ2-1; v_call: TRBV11-1; clone_size: -; cdr3_nt: TGTGCCAGCAGCTTATCCGTATACAATGAGCAGTTCTTC; cdr3_aa: CASSLSVYNEQFF
d_call: TRBD2; j_call: TRBJ2-7; v_call: TRBV5-1; clone_size: -; cdr3_nt: TGCGCCAGCGGGGAGGGACTTTACGAGCAGTACTTC; cdr3_aa: CASGEGLYEQYF